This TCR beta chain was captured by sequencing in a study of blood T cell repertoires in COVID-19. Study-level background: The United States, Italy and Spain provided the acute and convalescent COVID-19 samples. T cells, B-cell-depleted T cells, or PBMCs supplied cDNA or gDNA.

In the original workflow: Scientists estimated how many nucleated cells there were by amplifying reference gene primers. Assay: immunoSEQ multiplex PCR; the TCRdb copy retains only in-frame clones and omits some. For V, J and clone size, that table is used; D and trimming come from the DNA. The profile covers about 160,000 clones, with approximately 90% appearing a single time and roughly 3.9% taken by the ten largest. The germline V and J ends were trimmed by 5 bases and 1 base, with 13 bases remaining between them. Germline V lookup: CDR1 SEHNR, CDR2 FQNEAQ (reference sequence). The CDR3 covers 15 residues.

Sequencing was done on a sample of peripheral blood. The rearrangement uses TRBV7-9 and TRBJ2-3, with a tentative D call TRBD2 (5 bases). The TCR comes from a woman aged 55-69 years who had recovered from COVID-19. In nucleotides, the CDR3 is TGTGCCAGCAGCCGCAACCGGGGTCGCACAGATACGCAGTATTTT. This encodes CASSRNRGRTDTQYF.